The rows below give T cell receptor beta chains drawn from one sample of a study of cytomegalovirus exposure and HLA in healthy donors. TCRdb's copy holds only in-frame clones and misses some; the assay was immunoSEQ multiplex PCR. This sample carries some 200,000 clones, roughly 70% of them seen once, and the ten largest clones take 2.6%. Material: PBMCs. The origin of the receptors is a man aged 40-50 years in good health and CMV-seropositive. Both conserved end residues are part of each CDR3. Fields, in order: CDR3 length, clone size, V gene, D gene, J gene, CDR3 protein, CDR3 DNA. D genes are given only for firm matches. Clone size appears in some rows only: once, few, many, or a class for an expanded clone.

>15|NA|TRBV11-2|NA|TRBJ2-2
CASSRGGGVTGELFF
TGTGCCAGCAGCAGGGGAGGCGGGGTCACCGGGGAGCTGTTTTTT
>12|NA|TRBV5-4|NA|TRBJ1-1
CASSLQNCKAFF
TGTGCCAGCAGCTTGCAGAATTGTAAAGCTTTCTTT
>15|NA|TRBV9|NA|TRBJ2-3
CASSVGLADTDTQYF
TGTGCCAGCAGCGTAGGTCTAGCAGACACAGATACGCAGTATTTT
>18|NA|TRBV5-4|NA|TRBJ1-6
CASSAASITGISNSPLHF
TGTGCCAGCAGCGCGGCCAGCATTACAGGGATTTCTAATTCACCCCTCCACTTT
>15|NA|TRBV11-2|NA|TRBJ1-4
CASSLDRGTNEKLFF
TGTGCCAGCAGCTTAGACCGGGGAACTAATGAAAAACTGTTTTTT
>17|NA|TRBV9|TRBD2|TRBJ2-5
CASSVEASGGARETQYF
TGTGCCAGCAGCGTAGAAGCTAGCGGGGGGGCAAGAGAGACCCAGTACTTC
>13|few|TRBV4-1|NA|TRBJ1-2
CASSQSTTGSKTF
TGCGCCAGCAGCCAATCTACTACAGGGAGTAAGACCTTC
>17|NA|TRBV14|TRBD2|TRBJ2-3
CASGRGLAGTPEDTQYF
TGTGCCAGCGGTAGGGGACTAGCGGGGACGCCCGAAGATACGCAGTATTTT
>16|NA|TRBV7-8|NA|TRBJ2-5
CASSLETSVVRETQYF
TGTGCCAGCAGCTTAGAGACTAGTGTCGTTCGCGAGACCCAGTACTTC
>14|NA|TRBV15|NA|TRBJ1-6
CATSRGSKNSPLHF
TGTGCCACCAGCAGAGGGTCTAAGAATTCACCCCTCCACTTT
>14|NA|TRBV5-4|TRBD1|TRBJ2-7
CASRYGQGTHEQYF
TGTGCCAGCAGATACGGACAGGGAACCCACGAGCAGTACTTC
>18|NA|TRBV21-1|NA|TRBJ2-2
CASSNNIRDTRGAGELFF
TGTGCCAGCAGCAATAATATCCGGGACACCAGGGGGGCCGGGGAGCTGTTTTTT
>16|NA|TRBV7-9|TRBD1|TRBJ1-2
CASSITQGREGDGYTF
TGTGCCAGCAGTATAACACAGGGGCGCGAAGGGGATGGCTACACCTTC
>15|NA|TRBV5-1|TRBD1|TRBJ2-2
CASSSGTGGTGELFF
TGCGCCAGCAGCTCCGGGACAGGGGGCACCGGGGAGCTGTTTTTT
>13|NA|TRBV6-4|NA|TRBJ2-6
CASSATGTNVLTF
TGTGCCAGCAGCGCGACGGGGACCAACGTCCTGACTTTC
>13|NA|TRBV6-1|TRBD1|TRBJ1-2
CASTYRGNYGYTF
TGTGCCAGCACCTACAGGGGTAACTATGGCTACACCTTC
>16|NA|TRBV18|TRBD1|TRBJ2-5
CASSFLGQGRQETQYF
TGTGCCAGCTCATTCCTTGGACAGGGTCGACAAGAGACCCAGTACTTC
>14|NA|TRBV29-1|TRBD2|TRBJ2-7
CSVGYASGGYEQYF
TGCAGCGTTGGATATGCTAGCGGGGGCTACGAGCAGTACTTC
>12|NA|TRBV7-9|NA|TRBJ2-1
CASSLVGDEQFF
TGTGCCAGCAGCTTAGTAGGGGATGAGCAGTTCTTC
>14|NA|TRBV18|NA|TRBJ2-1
CASSPGRPYNEQFF
TGTGCCAGCTCACCGGGGAGGCCCTACAATGAGCAGTTCTTC
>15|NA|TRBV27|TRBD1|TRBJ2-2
CASSLGRGYTGELFF
TGTGCCAGCAGTTTAGGCAGGGGGTACACCGGGGAGCTGTTTTTT
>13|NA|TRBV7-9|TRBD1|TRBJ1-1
CASSLTRGPEAFF
TGTGCCAGCAGCTTGACCAGGGGGCCTGAAGCTTTCTTT